These 32 T cell receptor beta chains share one sample of origin, sequenced in a study of blood T cell repertoires in COVID-19. Only in-frame clones appear in the TCRdb table, and some are missing; sequencing was by immunoSEQ multiplex PCR. The sample lists about 200,000 clones, 70% to 90% occurring once. The sample consisted of peripheral blood. The source of these receptors is a man between 50 and 59 years old with acute or convalescent COVID-19.

For the CDR3, the DNA is TGTGCCAGCAGCCAAGATCTCGGGAGTTTTAGGTCCTACAATGAGCAGTTCTTC. Residues: CASSQDLGSFRSYNEQFF. The gene calls are TRBV14 and TRBJ2-1; a possible D gene is TRBD2 (6 bases). V was shortened by 0 bases and J by 1 base, with 16 bases between the two germline ends. Germline CDR1 reads SGHDN; CDR2 reads FVKESK. The CDR3 has 18 residues.

With respect to this clone: Different DNA sequences within this sample yield the same CDR3. CDR3 coding DNA: TGTGCCAGTAGTATGGGGACAGGGAGCTACGAGCAGTACTTC. This codes for CASSMGTGSYEQYF. V usage is TRBV19 and J usage is TRBJ2-7, with 9 positions matching TRBD1. The CDR3 has 14 amino acids. Germline CDR1 reads LNHDA; CDR2 reads SQIVND (reference sequence). With V trimmed by 3 bases and J by 3 bases, 3 bases remained unmatched.

The V and J genes are TRBV10-3 and TRBJ1-2; D is perhaps TRBD1 (6 bases). CDR1 ENHRY and CDR2 SYGVKD come from the germline V gene. The CDR3 has 14 amino acids. The germline V and J ends were trimmed by 3 bases and 4 bases, with 12 bases remaining between them. The CDR3 DNA is TGTGCCATCAGTGACGGGCCAGGGGTCTATGGCTACACCTTC. The encoded protein is CAISDGPGVYGYTF.

This clone appeared a single time. The rearrangement links TRBV7-3 to TRBJ2-1, with 7 positions matching TRBD2. Losses at the gene ends were 5 bases for V and 3 bases for J; bases not matched to a gene: 10. The germline V gene has CDR1 SGHTA and CDR2 FQGTGA. The CDR3 spans 16 residues. The CDR3 DNA follows: TGTGCCAGCAGCCGCGGGGGAGCGGGGCGCTACAATGAGCAGTTCTTC. Its protein product is CASSRGGAGRYNEQFF.

The rearrangement joins TRBV4-1 to TRBJ2-1; D remains unclear. The germline CDR1 and CDR2 sequences are MGHRA and YSYEKL. The CDR3 is 14 amino acids. Trimming took off 1 base at V and 7 bases at J, with 11 bases between the two ends. The CDR3 is CASSQGQVWNEQFF. The CDR3 DNA follows: TGCGCCAGCAGCCAAGGGCAGGTCTGGAATGAGCAGTTCTTC.

The V call is TRBV5-1, the J call TRBJ2-1, with TRBD2 matching over 12 bases. Germline-derived CDR1 and CDR2 are SGHRS and YFSETQ. V shed 1 base, J shed 4 bases, and the junction held 0 bases outside the gene matches. CDR3 size: 15 residues. The CDR3 region has the DNA TGCGCCAGCAGCTTGACTAGCGGGGGGTACAATGAGCAGTTCTTC. This sequence encodes CASSLTSGGYNEQFF.

This clone was counted ten times or more. The same CDR3 can be traced to other DNA sequences in this sample. The chain couples TRBV4-1 to TRBJ1-2; possibly TRBD1 for D (5 bases). The germline CDR1 and CDR2 sequences are MGHRA and YSYEKL. The CDR3 consists of 13 residues. Trimming pared 4 bases from V and 4 bases from J, leaving 10 bases between. In DNA, the CDR3 is TGCGCCAGCAGCCCAGGGAATGGCTATGGCTACACCTTC. It specifies CASSPGNGYGYTF.

Written as DNA, the CDR3 is TGTGCCAGTAGTATTTCGGCGGGGGGCAATTACGAGCAGTACTTC. The encoded protein is CASSISAGGNYEQYF. The genes are TRBV19 and TRBJ2-7, with TRBD2 matching over 8 bases. This CDR3 is 15 amino acids long. The V and J ends lost 3 bases and 4 bases, in that order; junction bases with no gene match: 8. Germline V gives CDR1 LNHDA, CDR2 SQIVND (reference sequence).

The rearrangement joins TRBV6-5 to TRBJ1-1; 9 bases fit TRBD1. The length of the CDR3 is 13 residues. The germline gives CDR1 MNHEY, CDR2 SVGAGI. After removal of 10 bases from V and 4 bases from J, the junction contained 7 bases not matched to a gene. As DNA, the CDR3 is TGTGCCATCCACGAGGACAGGGGCACTGAAGCTTTCTTT. Protein sequence: CAIHEDRGTEAFF.

The V and J genes are TRBV3-1 (or the pseudogene TRBV3-2) and TRBJ1-2; TRBD1 agrees at 9 bases. Trimming removed 4 bases from V and 4 bases from J; junction bases left unmatched: 7. This CDR3 region has 15 residues. Germline loops: CDR1 LGHDT, CDR2 YNNKEL (reference sequence). This CDR3 is CASSPRTGDGYGYTF. CDR3 coding DNA: TGTGCCAGCAGCCCTCGGACAGGGGACGGCTATGGCTACACCTTC.

The chain is built from TRBV19 and TRBJ2-3; 8 bases line up with TRBD1. J was trimmed by 1 base and V by 3 bases; bases with no gene match: 3. The germline V gene encodes CDR1 LNHDA and CDR2 SQIVND (reference sequence). The CDR3 totals 15 residues. The DNA of the CDR3 is TGTGCCAGTAGTATTTGGGGACAGGGCACAGATACGCAGTATTTT. Its protein product is CASSIWGQGTDTQYF.

The V call is TRBV5-1, the J call TRBJ2-3; 7 nucleotides align to TRBD1. This CDR3 comprises 16 residues. After removal of 3 bases from V and 2 bases from J, the junction contained 9 bases not matched to a gene. In germline, CDR1 is SGHRS, CDR2 YFSETQ. The CDR3, as DNA: TGCGCCAGCAGCTATCCAGACAGGGCCCACACAGATACGCAGTATTTT. Amino acid sequence: CASSYPDRAHTDTQYF. The entire variable domain, with the rest obtained from reference TRBV5-1 and TRBJ2-3, is as follows: KAGVTQTPRYLIKTRGQQVTLSCSPISGHRSVSWYQQTPGQGLQFLFEYFSETQRNKGNFPGRFSGRQFSNSRSEMNVSTLELGDSALYLCASSYPDRAHTDTQYFGPGTRLTVL.

The sample holds one count of this clone. The chain employs TRBV5-1 and TRBJ2-7, with TRBD2 as a possible D gene (5 bases). Trimming removed 0 bases at V and 3 bases at J, with 13 bases between. Germline values: CDR1 SGHRS, CDR2 YFSETQ. The CDR3 totals 15 residues. The CDR3 DNA follows: TGCGCCAGCAGCTTGGCGCTGGGTGGAGGCTACGAGCAGTACTTC. This codes for CASSLALGGGYEQYF.

In this sample, this clone turned up a few times. Other DNA sequences in the same sample also yield this CDR3. J is TRBJ1-2 and V is TRBV5-1; 7 bases are a match to TRBD1. Germline loops: CDR1 SGHRS, CDR2 YFSETQ. This CDR3 is built from 14 residues. V lost 0 bases, J lost 1 base, and 0 bases stayed unmatched. CDR3 nucleotides: TGCGCCAGCAGCTTGGGACAGGGTAACTATGGCTACACCTTC. This encodes CASSLGQGNYGYTF.

This clone was counted a few times. CDR3 coding DNA: TGTGCCAGCAGCGTAGAAGGAACAGACTCTGGAAACACCATATATTTT. Amino acid sequence: CASSVEGTDSGNTIYF. This chain links TRBV9 with TRBJ1-3, with no clear D. The CDR3 spans 16 residues. V gave up 0 bases and J gave up 0 bases, with 10 bases separating them. The germline V gene encodes CDR1 SGDLS and CDR2 YYNGEE.

The gene calls are TRBV25-1 and TRBJ1-2; no definite D call. This CDR3 has 11 amino acids. Germline values: CDR1 MGHDK, CDR2 SYGVNS. V was trimmed by 4 bases and J by 7 bases, leaving 7 bases between them. The CDR3 bases are TGTGCCAGCAGTGGCGGGATTGGCTACACCTTC. Translation gives CASSGGIGYTF.

The V gene is TRBV27, the J gene TRBJ1-5, with no clear D. The CDR3 contains 12 residues. V lost 5 bases and J 4 bases, leaving 6 bases between the germline ends. Germline V gene data show CDR1 as MNHEY and CDR2 as SMNVEV (reference sequence). In DNA, the CDR3 is TGTGCCAGCAGTACTAGGAATCAGCCCCAGCATTTT. It is translated as CASSTRNQPQHF.

The gene calls are TRBV6-1 and TRBJ1-6; 7 bases agree with TRBD1. Germline V gene data show CDR1 as MNHNS and CDR2 as SASEGT. The CDR3 is made up of 16 amino acids. The junction had 7 bases not matched to a gene; V was cut back by 4 bases and J by 4 bases. The CDR3 sequence is CASSAPGGSYNSPLHF. Written as DNA, the CDR3 is TGTGCCAGCAGTGCCCCAGGGGGGTCGTATAATTCACCCCTCCACTTT.

This clone was seen a single time. At one end the junction does not follow the germline gene, possibly because of a read error. V and J are TRBV6-5 and TRBJ1-6; a possible D gene is TRBD1 (5 bases). The germline V gene encodes CDR1 MNHEY and CDR2 SVGAGI. The length of the CDR3 is 15 residues. CDR3 in amino acids: CASSYSGGYNSPPHF. Written as DNA, the CDR3 is TGTGCCAGCAGTTACTCCGGGGGTTATAATTCACCCCCCCACTTT.

This clone was observed a single time. The chain employs TRBV6-5 and TRBJ2-2; perhaps TRBD2 as D (6 bases). The CDR3 is 15 amino acids. CDR1 is MNHEY, CDR2 SVGAGI, per germline. Trimming removed 11 bases from V and 1 base from J, with 17 bases in between. CDR3 in amino acids: CAVRGVGRNTGELFF. CDR3 nucleotide sequence: TGTGCCGTTCGCGGGGTAGGAAGGAACACCGGGGAGCTGTTTTTT.

CDR3 DNA: TGTGCCAGCAGCCCCAGACAGGGGTTTTTATCACCCCTCCACTTT. This translates into CASSPRQGFLSPLHF. V usage is TRBV9 and J usage is TRBJ1-6; TRBD1 matches 8 bases. The CDR3 length is 15 residues. Losses at the gene ends were 4 bases for V and 10 bases for J; bases not matched to a gene: 10. The germline CDR1 and CDR2 sequences are SGDLS and YYNGEE.

The V call is TRBV2, the J call TRBJ1-2, with 7 bases fitting TRBD1. The CDR3 is 11 amino acids. V trimming: 6 bases; J trimming: 8 bases; junction bases outside the gene matches: 3. The V gene's germline CDR1 is SNHLY and CDR2 FYNNEI. The CDR3 nucleotides are TGTGCCAGCAGCACAGGGGACGGCTACACCTTC. Its protein is CASSTGDGYTF. Looking up the rest from reference TRBV2 and TRBJ1-2 gives the full variable domain: EPEVTQTPSHQVTQMGQEVILRCVPISNHLYFYWYRQILGQKVEFLVSFYNNEISEKSEIFDDQFSVERPDGSNFTLKIRSTKLEDSAMYFCASSTGDGYTFGSGTRLTVV.

This chain links TRBV5-1 with TRBJ1-1; 9 nucleotides agree with TRBD1. Germline V gene sequence: CDR1 SGHRS, CDR2 YFSETQ. Germline trimming cut 5 bases from V and 5 bases from J; bases unmatched to any gene: 7. The CDR3 has 14 residues. The CDR3 region is CASRPGQGATEAFF. CDR3 nucleotide sequence: TGCGCCAGCAGACCGGGACAGGGCGCAACTGAAGCTTTCTTT.

The chain joins TRBV3-1 (or the pseudogene TRBV3-2) to TRBJ1-1; the D gene is possibly TRBD1 (5 bases). Trimming removed 3 bases from V and 5 bases from J, with 22 bases in between. Germline V CDR1 and CDR2: LGHDT, YNNKEL (reference sequence). The CDR3 consists of 17 residues. The CDR3 reads CASSHWRDSIWETEAFF. The DNA for the CDR3 is TGTGCCAGCAGCCACTGGCGGGACTCGATATGGGAGACTGAAGCTTTCTTT.

This clone was seen a handful of times. The gene calls are TRBV6-5 and TRBJ2-2, with 8 nucleotides matching TRBD1. J was trimmed by 6 bases and V by 6 bases; bases with no gene match: 9. The V gene's germline CDR1 is MNHEY and CDR2 SVGAGI. The CDR3 is 15 residues long. CDR3 residues: CASSRTGRTSGELFF. CDR3 bases: TGTGCCAGCAGCCGGACAGGGAGGACCTCCGGGGAGCTGTTTTTT.

This chain joins TRBV9 and TRBJ1-1, with 9 bases matching TRBD1. The length of the CDR3 is 16 residues. CDR1 and CDR2 (germline): SGDLS, YYNGEE. Losses at the gene ends were 4 bases for V and 4 bases for J; bases not matched to a gene: 11. The DNA of the CDR3 is TGTGCCAGCAGCTCCTCGGGACAGGGTAGGGGCACTGAAGCTTTCTTT. Protein sequence: CASSSSGQGRGTEAFF.

The V call is TRBV3-1 (or the pseudogene TRBV3-2), the J call TRBJ2-7; a possible D gene is TRBD2 (5 bases). Per germline, CDR1 LGHDT and CDR2 YNNKEL (reference sequence). V shed 3 bases and J shed 4 bases, with 13 bases lying between them. The CDR3 length is 14 residues. CDR3 in DNA: TGTGCCAGCAGCCATTCCCCGGGATCTTACGAGCAGTACTTC. Translated, it gives CASSHSPGSYEQYF.

Written as DNA, the CDR3 is TGTGCCAGCAGCTCCGAACAAGGGGCAGGGGGATCCTACAATGAGCAGTTCTTC. Translation: CASSSEQGAGGSYNEQFF. The chain recombines TRBV11-3 with TRBJ2-1; 7 bases align to TRBD1. The CDR3 has 18 amino acids. V was clipped by 4 bases and J by 1 base; unmatched bases: 13. From germline, CDR1 is SGHNT and CDR2 YENEEA.

The J gene is TRBJ1-1, the V gene TRBV30, with 11 bases fitting TRBD1. The CDR3 has 15 residues. Germline values: CDR1 GTSNPN, CDR2 SVGIG (reference sequence). V gave up 1 base and J gave up 4 bases; unmatched junction bases: 5. This CDR3 is CAWSDRDRGFTEAFF. The CDR3 DNA reads as TGTGCCTGGAGTGACCGGGACAGGGGGTTCACTGAAGCTTTCTTT.

The chain employs TRBV5-1 and TRBJ1-4; 9 bases fit TRBD1. This CDR3 is 17 amino acids long. Germline V gene lookup returns CDR1 SGHRS and CDR2 YFSETQ. J lost 6 bases, V lost 0 bases, and 9 bases had no gene match. For the CDR3, the DNA is TGCGCCAGCAGCTTGGCCTTGGGACAGGGTTGGGATGAAAAACTGTTTTTT. Its protein is CASSLALGQGWDEKLFF.

The CDR3 nucleotides read TGTGCCAGCAGCCCACGGACAGAAATGAACACTGAAGCTTTCTTT. It is translated as CASSPRTEMNTEAFF. V and J are TRBV7-8 and TRBJ1-1; weak D call: TRBD1 (6 bases). The CDR3 has 15 amino acids. Trimming stripped 5 bases from V and 0 bases from J, with 13 bases between. Germline-derived CDR1 and CDR2 are SGHVS and FQNEAQ.

This chain links TRBV3-1 (or the pseudogene TRBV3-2) with TRBJ1-5; no reliable D call. This CDR3 has 18 amino acids. CDR1 LGHDT and CDR2 YNNKEL come from the germline V gene (reference sequence). The V and J ends lost 0 bases and 0 bases respectively, with 15 bases between them. CDR3 nucleotides: TGTGCCAGCAGCCAAGATTTTATCGGGTTAAATAGCAATCAGCCCCAGCATTTT. Translation gives CASSQDFIGLNSNQPQHF.